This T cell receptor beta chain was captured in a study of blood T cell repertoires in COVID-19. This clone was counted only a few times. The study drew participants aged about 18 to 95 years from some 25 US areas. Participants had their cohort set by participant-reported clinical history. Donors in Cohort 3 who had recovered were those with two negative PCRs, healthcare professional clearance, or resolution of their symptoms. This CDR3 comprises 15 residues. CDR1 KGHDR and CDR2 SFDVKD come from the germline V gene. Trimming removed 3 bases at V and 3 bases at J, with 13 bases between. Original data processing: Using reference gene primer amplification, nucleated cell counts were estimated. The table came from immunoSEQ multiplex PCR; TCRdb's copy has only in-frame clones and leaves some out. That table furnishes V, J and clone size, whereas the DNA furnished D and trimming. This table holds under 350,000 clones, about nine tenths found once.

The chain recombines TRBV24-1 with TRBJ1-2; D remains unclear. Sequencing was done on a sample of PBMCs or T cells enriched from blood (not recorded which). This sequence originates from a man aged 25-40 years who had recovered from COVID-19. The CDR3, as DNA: TGTGCCACCAGTGATCCCGGCCTAGGCCACTATGGCTACACCTTC. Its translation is CATSDPGLGHYGYTF.